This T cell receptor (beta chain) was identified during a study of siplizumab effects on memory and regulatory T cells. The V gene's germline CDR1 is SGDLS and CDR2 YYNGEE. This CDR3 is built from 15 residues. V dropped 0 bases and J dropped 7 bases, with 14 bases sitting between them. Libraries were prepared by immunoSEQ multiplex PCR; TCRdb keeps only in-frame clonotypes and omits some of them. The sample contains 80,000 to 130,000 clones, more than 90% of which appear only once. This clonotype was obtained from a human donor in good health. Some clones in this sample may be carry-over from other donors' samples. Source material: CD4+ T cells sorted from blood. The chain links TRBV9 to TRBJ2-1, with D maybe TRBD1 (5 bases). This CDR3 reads CASSVGTLGGNEQFF. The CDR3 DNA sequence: TGTGCCAGCAGCGTAGGGACATTGGGCGGTAATGAGCAGTTCTTC.